One and the same sample provided the 19 T cell receptor beta chains below, sequenced in a study of blood T cell repertoires in COVID-19. TCRdb keeps only in-frame clones here, not all; method: immunoSEQ multiplex PCR. The data show 90,000 or so clones, around nine tenths seen once. The sequencing sample was made of peripheral blood. The receptor source for this set is a man aged 55-75 years with COVID-19, enrolled during active disease.

The chain carries TRBV19 and TRBJ2-1, with TRBD2 matching over 7 bases. Unmatched junction bases numbered 4, after V lost 6 bases and J lost 2 bases. The CDR3 is made up of 14 amino acids. The germline CDR1 and CDR2 sequences are LNHDA and SQIVND (reference sequence). For the CDR3, the DNA is TGTGCCAGTAGGGCTAGCGGAGCCTACAATGAGCAGTTCTTC. Protein: CASRASGAYNEQFF.

The count of this clone is one. The chain is built from TRBV12-5 and TRBJ2-1; 10 nucleotides match TRBD2. In germline, CDR1 is LGHNT, CDR2 FRNRAP. J lost 8 bases, V lost 2 bases, and 6 bases had no gene match. The CDR3 spans 15 residues. The CDR3 is CASGLRVAGGDEQFF. CDR3 coding DNA: TGTGCTAGTGGTTTGCGAGTAGCGGGAGGTGATGAGCAGTTCTTC. The variable domain in full, with the rest retrieved from reference TRBV12-5 and TRBJ2-1, is DARVTQTPRHKVTEMGQEVTMRCQPILGHNTVFWYRQTMMQGLELLAYFRNRAPLDDSGMPKDRFSAEMPDATLATLKIQPSEPRDSAVYFCASGLRVAGGDEQFFGPGTRLTVL.

The chain is built from TRBV19 and TRBJ1-3; possible D gene TRBD1, 5 bases. Germline CDR1 and CDR2: LNHDA and SQIVND (reference sequence). The CDR3 runs 14 residues. V was clipped by 4 bases and J by 3 bases, with 10 bases between them. The CDR3 nucleotides are TGTGCCAGTAGTACAGGGTCGGGTGGAAACACCATATATTTT. Amino acids: CASSTGSGGNTIYF.

The genes are TRBV7-9 and TRBJ1-1; tentatively, D is TRBD1 (6 bases). The CDR3 length is 15 residues. V was cut by 4 bases and J by 3 bases, with 15 bases left in between. Germline V gene sequence: CDR1 SEHNR, CDR2 FQNEAQ (reference sequence). CDR3 region: CASSSDRGAHTEAFF. The CDR3 DNA is TGTGCCAGCAGCTCCGACCGGGGGGCGCACACTGAAGCTTTCTTT.

This chain links TRBV9 with TRBJ2-2, with D maybe TRBD2 (6 bases). V gave up 3 bases and J gave up 4 bases, with 10 bases separating them. Germline V gene sequence: CDR1 SGDLS, CDR2 YYNGEE. The CDR3 has 14 residues. CDR3 sequence reads: CASSARDFTGELFF. In DNA form, the CDR3 reads TGTGCCAGCAGCGCCCGGGACTTCACCGGGGAGCTGTTTTTT.

This chain connects TRBV3-1 (or the pseudogene TRBV3-2) to TRBJ2-2, with D tentatively TRBD1 (5 bases). The V end was cut by 2 bases, the J end by 2 bases, with 15 bases between. From germline, CDR1 is LGHDT and CDR2 YNNKEL (reference sequence). There are 17 residues in the CDR3. The CDR3 protein is CASSQTAYQGNTGELFF. For the CDR3, the DNA is TGTGCCAGCAGCCAAACGGCTTATCAGGGTAACACCGGGGAGCTGTTTTTT.

The CDR3 DNA is TGCGCCAGCAGCTTGGGGACAACCCAAGAGACCCAGTACTTC. Translating it yields CASSLGTTQETQYF. The V and J genes are TRBV5-1 and TRBJ2-5, with a possible D match to TRBD1 (5 bases). Trimming shortened V by 0 bases and J by 1 base, and 7 bases separated the two germline ends. The CDR3 sequence is 14 residues long. Germline V gene lookup returns CDR1 SGHRS and CDR2 YFSETQ.

The rearrangement uses TRBV19 and TRBJ1-1, with D uncertain. The V gene lost 8 bases and the J gene lost 6 bases, with 16 bases spanning the gap. Germline V lookup: CDR1 LNHDA, CDR2 SQIVND (reference sequence). This CDR3 is built from 13 residues. The CDR3 sequence is CASGGIGLSEAFF. CDR3 nucleotide sequence: TGTGCCAGTGGAGGGATTGGGCTTTCTGAAGCTTTCTTT.

The chain carries TRBV5-4 and TRBJ2-5; TRBD2 aligns across 8 bases. With 4 bases clipped from V and 5 bases from J, the junction kept 13 bases outside the gene matches. The germline V gene encodes CDR1 SGHNT and CDR2 YYREEE (reference sequence). The CDR3 consists of 16 residues. The CDR3 region has the DNA TGTGCCAGCAGCCCTCTAGGAAGCGGGAGTCGGGAGACCCAGTACTTC. This encodes CASSPLGSGSRETQYF.

The chain carries TRBV3-1 (or the pseudogene TRBV3-2) and TRBJ2-7; D is unclear. CDR3 length: 13 residues. V shed 4 bases and J shed 2 bases, with 9 bases lying between them. Germline V gene lookup returns CDR1 LGHDT and CDR2 YNNKEL (reference sequence). The DNA of the CDR3 is TGTGCCAGCAGCCGAGGAGACGCCTACGAGCAGTACTTC. Translated: CASSRGDAYEQYF.

V usage is TRBV19 and J usage is TRBJ1-2; no reliable D call. Trimming took 4 bases from V and 0 from J, leaving 9 bases between them. Germline CDR1 and CDR2: LNHDA and SQIVND (reference sequence). The CDR3 runs to 14 residues. This CDR3 reads CASSNGPTNYGYTF. CDR3 in DNA: TGTGCCAGTAGTAACGGTCCTACTAACTATGGCTACACCTTC.

The rearrangement joins TRBV7-8 to TRBJ2-7, with no clear D. Deletions cut 2 bases from V and 4 bases from J, with 6 bases between. Germline values: CDR1 SGHVS, CDR2 FQNEAQ. The CDR3 runs to 12 residues. CDR3 sequence (DNA): TGTGCCAGCAGCTTAAAGAGTTACGAGCAGTACTTC. It is translated as CASSLKSYEQYF. The full variable domain, with the rest looked up from reference TRBV7-8 and TRBJ2-7, is GAGVSQSPRYKVAKRGQDVALRCDPISGHVSLFWYQQALGQGPEFLTYFQNEAQLDKSGLPSDRFFAERPEGSVSTLKIQRTQQEDSAVYLCASSLKSYEQYFGPGTRLTVT.

This clone was recorded many times. Other DNA sequences from this sample encode an identical CDR3 as well. The chain combines TRBV6-4 with TRBJ2-2; no definite D call. Germline V gives CDR1 MRHNA, CDR2 SNTAGT. This CDR3 comprises 12 residues. Trimming removed 8 bases at V and 7 bases at J, with 11 bases between. The CDR3 loop reads CASLSTGGELFF. The CDR3 DNA reads TGTGCCAGCCTATCGACGGGCGGGGAGCTGTTTTTT.

V usage is TRBV19 and J usage is TRBJ2-1; D not resolved. Trimming shortened V by 2 bases and J by 7 bases, and 9 bases separated the two germline ends. CDR1 is LNHDA and CDR2 is SQIVND in the germline V gene (reference sequence). This CDR3 is 13 amino acids long. The CDR3: CASSINPINEQFF. The CDR3 DNA follows: TGTGCCAGTAGTATAAATCCAATTAATGAGCAGTTCTTC.

The gene calls are TRBV6-6 and TRBJ2-7, with a tentative D call TRBD2 (6 bases). The germline CDR1 and CDR2 sequences are MNHNY and SVGAGI (reference sequence). V was trimmed by 0 bases and J by 5 bases, leaving 17 bases between them. This CDR3 is 16 amino acids long. CDR3 protein: CASSYSTGGNADEQYF. The CDR3 nucleotides are TGTGCCAGCAGTTACTCGACCGGCGGGAACGCCGACGAGCAGTACTTC.

This rearrangement joins TRBV4-1 to TRBJ1-1, with D uncertain. Trimming took 4 bases from V and 1 from J, leaving 13 bases between them. The CDR3 has 15 amino acids. Germline V CDR1 and CDR2: MGHRA, YSYEKL. CDR3 in amino acids: CASSPIGLPNTEAFF. CDR3 coding DNA: TGCGCCAGCAGCCCAATAGGACTTCCGAACACTGAAGCTTTCTTT.

The J gene is TRBJ2-1, the V gene TRBV12-3 or TRBV12-4; 8 bases agree with TRBD2. This CDR3 has 11 residues. Trimming at V came to 7 bases and at J to 10 bases, leaving 3 bases not matched to a gene. The CDR3 protein is CASTAGGEQFF. The DNA of the CDR3 is TGTGCCAGCACGGCGGGAGGAGAGCAGTTCTTC.

The genes are TRBV18 and TRBJ2-7, with D possibly being TRBD1 (5 bases). Trimming shortened V by 0 bases and J by 3 bases, and 6 bases separated the two germline ends. The germline V gene has CDR1 KGHSH and CDR2 LQKENI. This CDR3 has 13 residues. In DNA, the CDR3 is TGTGCCAGCTCACCACCGACAGTCTACGAGCAGTACTTC. Translating gives CASSPPTVYEQYF.

This chain links TRBV25-1 with TRBJ2-5, with 12 bases aligning to TRBD2. This CDR3 comprises 15 residues. With V trimmed by 5 bases and J by 5 bases, 6 bases remained unmatched. The V gene's germline CDR1 is MGHDK and CDR2 SYGVNS. The CDR3 sequence is CASSFLAGGGETQYF. CDR3 coding DNA: TGTGCCAGCAGTTTCCTAGCGGGAGGGGGGGAGACCCAGTACTTC.